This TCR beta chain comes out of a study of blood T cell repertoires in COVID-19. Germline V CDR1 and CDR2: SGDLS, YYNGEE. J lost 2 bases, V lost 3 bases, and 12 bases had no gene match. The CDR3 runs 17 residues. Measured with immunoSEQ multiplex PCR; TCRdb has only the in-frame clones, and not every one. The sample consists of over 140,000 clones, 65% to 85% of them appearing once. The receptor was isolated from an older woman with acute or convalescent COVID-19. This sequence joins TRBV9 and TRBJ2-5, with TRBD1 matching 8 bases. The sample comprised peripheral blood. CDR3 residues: CASSATPIGTGQETQYF. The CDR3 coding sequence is TGTGCCAGCAGCGCGACGCCGATCGGGACAGGACAAGAGACCCAGTACTTC.